The 24 T cell receptor beta chains given below trace back to one sample, sequenced in a study of blood T cell repertoires in COVID-19 (TCRdb year 2020). Libraries were prepared through the immunoSEQ multiplex PCR assay. TCRdb took this table from immuneACCESS and kept in-frame rearrangements with V and J called. Such tables lack part of the clones; where checked against another copy, unresolved V genes explain under half of the gap, and the rest is unexplained. Across this sample there are tens of thousands of clones, with roughly 86% seen only once. The ten largest clones capture under 8.5% of the sample. The specimen was peripheral blood. These receptors were collected from a man aged 55 to 70 with active COVID-19.

This chain connects TRBV2 to TRBJ2-1; 9 bases fit TRBD2. The junction had 7 bases not matched to a gene; V was cut back by 5 bases and J by 2 bases. Germline CDR1 is SNHLY and CDR2 is FYNNEI. The CDR3 runs 16 residues. The CDR3 protein is CASSSLSGSPYNEQFF. In nucleotides, the CDR3 is TGTGCCAGCAGTTCTCTTAGCGGGAGCCCCTACAATGAGCAGTTCTTC. The full variable domain, in which reference TRBV2 and TRBJ2-1 provide the parts outside the CDR3, is EPEVTQTPSHQVTQMGQEVILRCVPISNHLYFYWYRQILGQKVEFLVSFYNNEISEKSEIFDDQFSVERPDGSNFTLKIRSTKLEDSAMYFCASSSLSGSPYNEQFFGPGTRLTVL.

The genes are TRBV5-1 and TRBJ2-7, with D possibly TRBD1 on 5 matching bases. This CDR3 has 12 residues. Germline values: CDR1 SGHRS, CDR2 YFSETQ. Trimming removed 0 bases at V and 6 bases at J, with 7 bases between. The CDR3 sequence: CASSLDRTEQYF. CDR3 nucleotide sequence: TGCGCCAGCAGCTTGGACAGGACCGAGCAGTACTTC. Full variable domain (rest looked up from reference TRBV5-1 and TRBJ2-7): KAGVTQTPRYLIKTRGQQVTLSCSPISGHRSVSWYQQTPGQGLQFLFEYFSETQRNKGNFPGRFSGRQFSNSRSEMNVSTLELGDSALYLCASSLDRTEQYFGPGTRLTVT.

The rearrangement links TRBV3-1 (or the pseudogene TRBV3-2) to TRBJ1-2; TRBD1 agrees at 10 bases. Per the germline V gene, CDR1 is LGHDT and CDR2 is YNNKEL (reference sequence). The CDR3 length is 14 residues. The trim removed 2 bases at V and 7 bases at J, leaving 4 bases unmatched. The CDR3 loop reads CASSQLGTGVGYTF. CDR3 DNA sequence: TGTGCCAGCAGCCAACTAGGGACAGGGGTTGGCTACACCTTC.

The chain recombines TRBV24-1 with TRBJ2-2; 8 bases line up with TRBD1. This CDR3 is built from 15 residues. V shed 4 bases, J shed 3 bases, and the junction held 3 bases outside the gene matches. Germline CDR1 and CDR2: KGHDR and SFDVKD. The CDR3 sequence is CATSDGQGYTGELFF. The CDR3 DNA reads as TGTGCCACCAGTGACGGACAGGGTTACACCGGGGAGCTGTTTTTT.

CDR3 sequence (DNA): TGTGCCAGCTCACCAGGACAGGAGCGAAGCCCCCAGCATTTT. Translation: CASSPGQERSPQHF. V gene TRBV18 combines with J gene TRBJ1-5; TRBD1 matches at 7 bases. This CDR3 comprises 14 residues. Germline V CDR1 and CDR2: KGHSH, LQKENI. The trim removed 2 bases at V and 10 bases at J, leaving 8 bases unmatched. Filled out from reference TRBV18 and TRBJ1-5, the complete variable domain reads NAGVMQNPRHLVRRRGQEARLRCSPMKGHSHVYWYRQLPEEGLKFMVYLQKENIIDESGMPKERFSAEFPKEGPSILRIQQVVRGDSAAYFCASSPGQERSPQHFGDGTRLSIL.

The chain carries TRBV3-1 (or the pseudogene TRBV3-2) and TRBJ2-5, with 8 bases matching TRBD2. The CDR3 totals 15 residues. Trimming removed 4 bases from V and 4 bases from J; junction bases left unmatched: 8. Per the germline V gene, CDR1 is LGHDT and CDR2 is YNNKEL (reference sequence). This CDR3 is CASSRGTRVVETQYF. The CDR3 DNA is TGTGCCAGCAGCCGGGGGACTAGGGTAGTAGAGACCCAGTACTTC.

The gene calls are TRBV19 and TRBJ2-3; weak D call: TRBD2 (6 bases). With 5 bases removed from V and 2 bases from J, the gap between germline ends came to 23 bases. Germline lookup yields CDR1 LNHDA and CDR2 SQIVND (reference sequence). The length of the CDR3 is 18 residues. In nucleotides, the CDR3 is TGTGCCAGTAGTCCCCGGGGAGGCGGAAACGTGAACACAGATACGCAGTATTTT. Protein: CASSPRGGGNVNTDTQYF.

The J gene is TRBJ2-5, the V gene TRBV6-4; 8 nucleotides match TRBD2. CDR1 and CDR2 (germline): MRHNA, SNTAGT. V was clipped by 3 bases and J by 7 bases; unmatched bases: 7. The CDR3 sequence is 14 residues long. CDR3 bases: TGTGCCAGCAGTGAACCCGGGGGGGAAGGGACCCAGTACTTC. This gives the protein CASSEPGGEGTQYF.

The rearrangement uses TRBV3-1 (or the pseudogene TRBV3-2) and TRBJ2-7; a weak D match, TRBD1 (6 bases). Trimming took 0 bases from V and 2 from J, leaving 14 bases between them. CDR1 and CDR2 from the germline V gene are LGHDT and YNNKEL (reference sequence). This CDR3 is 16 amino acids long. The CDR3 loop reads CASSQEPTGITYEQYF. Here the CDR3 DNA reads TGTGCCAGCAGCCAAGAGCCGACAGGAATAACCTACGAGCAGTACTTC.

This clone is judged medium-sized. The chain employs TRBV19 and TRBJ2-7; possible D gene TRBD2, 7 bases. V shed 6 bases and J shed 2 bases, with 23 bases lying between them. The CDR3 is 17 residues long. The germline V gene has CDR1 LNHDA and CDR2 SQIVND (reference sequence). Here the CDR3 reads CASSVRGARTAAYEQYF. CDR3 sequence (DNA): TGTGCCAGTAGCGTCCGGGGGGCGCGGACTGCCGCCTACGAGCAGTACTTC.

The rearrangement joins TRBV10-2 to TRBJ2-5, with D tentatively TRBD1 (5 bases). V was cut by 0 bases and J by 2 bases, with 7 bases left in between. The CDR3 is made up of 14 amino acids. Germline assignment: CDR1 WSHSY and CDR2 SAAADI. The CDR3 spells CASSESTAQETQYF. CDR3 sequence (DNA): TGCGCCAGCAGTGAGTCGACAGCACAAGAGACCCAGTACTTC.

The chain combines TRBV18 with TRBJ2-3, with a tentative D call TRBD1 (5 bases). CDR1 is KGHSH, CDR2 LQKENI, per germline. CDR3 length equals 15 residues. Trimming cost V 3 bases and J 0 bases, with 10 bases left between them. CDR3 in amino acids: CASSPGHPSTDTQYF. The CDR3 bases are TGTGCCAGCTCACCGGGGCATCCTAGCACAGATACGCAGTATTTT.

This clone appeared a few times. Relative to the germline gene, one junction end is altered; a read error may explain this. The V call is TRBV7-7, the J call TRBJ1-4; the match to TRBD1 covers 8 bases. This CDR3 has 13 amino acids. The germline CDR1 and CDR2 sequences are SSHAT and FNYEAQ (reference sequence). CDR3 in amino acids: CASSRGQGEKLFF. In DNA, the CDR3 is TGTGCTAGCAGTCGAGGACAGGGAGAAAAACTGTTTTTT.

This chain connects TRBV6-5 to TRBJ1-2; D possibly corresponds to TRBD1 (5 bases). The germline gives CDR1 MNHEY, CDR2 SVGAGI. This CDR3 has 14 residues. V shed 3 bases and J shed 5 bases, with 13 bases lying between them. The CDR3 is CASSYVGLGYGYTF. The CDR3 bases are TGTGCCAGCAGTTATGTGGGGCTAGGGTATGGCTACACCTTC.

J is TRBJ2-7 and V is TRBV28; 12 bases are shared with TRBD1. V lost 4 bases to trimming and J lost 3 bases; unmatched junction nucleotides: 16. The length of the CDR3 is 19 residues. CDR1 MDHEN and CDR2 SYDVKM come from the germline V gene. CDR3 DNA: TGTGCCAGCAGTTCCATCTTACTCGGGACAGGGGGCTTAGGCTACGAGCAGTACTTC. Translation gives CASSSILLGTGGLGYEQYF.

The chain has TRBV27 and TRBJ1-6, with a weak D call TRBD1 (5 bases). The CDR3 totals 16 residues. CDR1 is MNHEY, CDR2 SMNVEV, per germline (reference sequence). The V gene lost 2 bases and the J gene lost 8 bases, with 16 bases spanning the gap. The CDR3 loop reads CASSLQGSLTYSPLHF. DNA of the CDR3: TGTGCCAGCAGTTTACAGGGCAGCCTGACCTATTCACCCCTCCACTTT.

This chain uses TRBV19 with TRBJ2-1; tentative D call: TRBD2 (6 bases). The CDR3 covers 15 residues. Germline lookup yields CDR1 LNHDA and CDR2 SQIVND (reference sequence). Trimming removed 7 bases at V and 2 bases at J, with 15 bases between. The chain's CDR3 is CASTLGGRPYNEQFF. CDR3 in DNA: TGTGCCAGTACGCTCGGAGGGAGGCCCTACAATGAGCAGTTCTTC.

V usage is TRBV19 and J usage is TRBJ2-7, with 9 nucleotides matching TRBD1. The CDR3 covers 14 residues. Germline values: CDR1 LNHDA, CDR2 SQIVND (reference sequence). J gave up 4 bases and V 5 bases, and 6 bases lay outside the gene matches. Written as DNA, the CDR3 is TGTGCCAGTAGTTCCGGGACAGGGAGATACGAGCAGTACTTC. Protein: CASSSGTGRYEQYF.

The rearrangement links TRBV7-8 to TRBJ2-1; 11 nucleotides align to TRBD2. The germline V gene encodes CDR1 SGHVS and CDR2 FQNEAQ. This CDR3 comprises 18 residues. V lost 1 base and J lost 2; bases outside the gene matches: 7. The CDR3 sequence: CASSLEHLTSGTYNEQFF. CDR3 nucleotides: TGTGCCAGCAGCTTAGAACACCTGACTAGCGGGACCTACAATGAGCAGTTCTTC.

V usage is TRBV7-6 and J usage is TRBJ2-7; 10 bases match TRBD1. Germline loops: CDR1 SGHVS, CDR2 FNYEAQ. The CDR3 runs 14 residues. V was pared by 4 bases and J by 5 bases, with 5 bases of the junction left unmatched. CDR3 bases: TGTGCCAGCAGCTCGACAGGGGGCTTGAACGAGCAGTACTTC. This encodes CASSSTGGLNEQYF.

This chain uses TRBV3-1 (or the pseudogene TRBV3-2) with TRBJ2-6; D is perhaps TRBD1 (6 bases). The CDR3 sequence is 16 residues long. Germline V CDR1 and CDR2: LGHDT, YNNKEL (reference sequence). In DNA form, the CDR3 reads TGTGCTGTAGGGAACAGGGTTTTCTCTGGGGCCAACGTCCTGACTTTC. Translated: CAVGNRVFSGANVLTF.

V gene TRBV9 combines with J gene TRBJ2-1; 8 nucleotides line up with TRBD2. The CDR3 loop spans 15 amino acids. V trimming: 5 bases; J trimming: 0 bases; junction bases outside the gene matches: 4. Germline lookup yields CDR1 SGDLS and CDR2 YYNGEE. CDR3 DNA: TGTGCCAGCAGGGAAAGCGGGAGCTCCTACAATGAGCAGTTCTTC. Translation gives CASRESGSSYNEQFF.

The CDR3: CASSYSRQGYAKNIQYF. Here the CDR3 DNA reads TGTGCCAGCAGTTACTCGAGGCAGGGTTATGCCAAAAACATTCAGTACTTC. This rearrangement joins TRBV6-2 or TRBV6-3 to TRBJ2-4; weak D call: TRBD1 (5 bases). Germline V gene lookup returns CDR1 MNHEY and CDR2 SVGEGT. The CDR3 consists of 17 residues. Trimming cost V 0 bases and J 1 base, with 13 bases left between them.

This clone was observed once. The rearrangement joins TRBV27 to TRBJ2-1; TRBD2 aligns across 10 bases. The CDR3 covers 15 residues. Per germline, CDR1 MNHEY and CDR2 SMNVEV (reference sequence). J was trimmed by 4 bases and V by 2 bases; bases with no gene match: 2. Here the CDR3 DNA reads TGTGCCAGCAGTTTAGGACTAGCGGCATACAATGAGCAGTTCTTC. This encodes CASSLGLAAYNEQFF.